These T cell receptor beta chains were read from a single sample in a study of control samples from healthy donors and cancer patients. Clones were read by immunoSEQ multiplex PCR, and TCRdb kept only the in-frame ones, dropping some. The table has about 180,000 clones, about 92% seen once. The sequenced sample consisted of blood. These receptors were obtained from a man aged 30 to 39 in good health. Both conserved end residues are part of each CDR3. The order of the fields is CDR3 length, D gene, J gene, V gene, clone size, CDR3 DNA, CDR3 protein. The D gene is left open where the match is weak. Part of the rows lack a size; the others show once, few, many or a class for expanded clones.

len: 15; d_gene: NA; j_gene: TRBJ2-6; v_gene: TRBV9; abundance: NA; CDR3nt: TGTGCCAGCAGCCCGGACGGTGCTGGGGCCAACGTCCTGACTTTC; CDR3aa: CASSPDGAGANVLTF
len: 14; d_gene: TRBD2; j_gene: TRBJ2-1; v_gene: TRBV2; abundance: NA; CDR3nt: TGTGCCAGCAGTGAAAGCGGGGGCTATGATGAGCAGTTCTTC; CDR3aa: CASSESGGYDEQFF
len: 15; d_gene: NA; j_gene: TRBJ1-1; v_gene: TRBV9; abundance: NA; CDR3nt: TGTGCCAGCAGCTTAGCAGGGTCGGGGAACACTGAAGCTTTCTTT; CDR3aa: CASSLAGSGNTEAFF
len: 15; d_gene: NA; j_gene: TRBJ2-1; v_gene: TRBV14; abundance: NA; CDR3nt: TGTGCCAGCAGCCCTTCCAGCGCTTACTACAATGAGCAGTTCTTC; CDR3aa: CASSPSSAYYNEQFF
len: 13; d_gene: NA; j_gene: TRBJ1-3; v_gene: TRBV6-6; abundance: NA; CDR3nt: TGTGCCAGCAGTTACGGCAGGGCTGACACCATATATTTT; CDR3aa: CASSYGRADTIYF
len: 12; d_gene: NA; j_gene: TRBJ1-1; v_gene: TRBV14; abundance: NA; CDR3nt: TGTGCCAACAGCCAAGATAGGGCAAAAGCTTTCTTT; CDR3aa: CANSQDRAKAFF
len: 13; d_gene: NA; j_gene: TRBJ2-7; v_gene: TRBV5-4; abundance: NA; CDR3nt: TGTGCCAGCAGCTTGATCGGGAGCTACGAGCAGTACTTC; CDR3aa: CASSLIGSYEQYF
len: 15; d_gene: TRBD1; j_gene: TRBJ2-7; v_gene: TRBV7-9; abundance: NA; CDR3nt: TGTGCCAGCAGCAGGACCGGGACAGGGGGCATCGAGCAGTACTTC; CDR3aa: CASSRTGTGGIEQYF
len: 13; d_gene: NA; j_gene: TRBJ1-1; v_gene: TRBV19; abundance: NA; CDR3nt: TGTGCCAGTAAGAGGGGGATGGCCACTGAAGCTTTCTTT; CDR3aa: CASKRGMATEAFF
len: 14; d_gene: TRBD1; j_gene: TRBJ1-5; v_gene: TRBV6-6; abundance: NA; CDR3nt: TGTGCCAGCACTCGGGGACAGGGCCCTCAGCCCCAGCATTTT; CDR3aa: CASTRGQGPQPQHF
len: 15; d_gene: TRBD2; j_gene: TRBJ2-7; v_gene: TRBV5-1; abundance: NA; CDR3nt: TGCGCCAGCAGCTTCACTAGCGGGATCGCTTACGAGCAGTACTTC; CDR3aa: CASSFTSGIAYEQYF
len: 15; d_gene: NA; j_gene: TRBJ1-2; v_gene: TRBV2; abundance: NA; CDR3nt: TGTGCCAGCAGTGCGAATTGGGGCCTGAACTATGGCTACACCTTC; CDR3aa: CASSANWGLNYGYTF
len: 14; d_gene: NA; j_gene: TRBJ2-2; v_gene: TRBV10-3; abundance: NA; CDR3nt: TGTGCCATCAGTGAGTCGGCCAAGGGCGGGGAGCTGTTTTTT; CDR3aa: CAISESAKGGELFF
len: 17; d_gene: TRBD2; j_gene: TRBJ2-1; v_gene: TRBV5-1; abundance: NA; CDR3nt: TGCGCCAGCAGCCGGACTAGCGGGAGAGGGTCCTACAATGAGCAGTTCTTC; CDR3aa: CASSRTSGRGSYNEQFF
len: 15; d_gene: NA; j_gene: TRBJ2-2; v_gene: TRBV28; abundance: NA; CDR3nt: TGTGCCAGCACCTCCGGGGGAGAGTTAACCGGGGAGCTGTTTTTT; CDR3aa: CASTSGGELTGELFF
len: 15; d_gene: TRBD1; j_gene: TRBJ2-5; v_gene: TRBV6-2/TRBV6-3; abundance: NA; CDR3nt: TGTGCCAGCAGTCAAACCCCAGGGGGCGGAGAGACCCAGTACTTC; CDR3aa: CASSQTPGGGETQYF
len: 14; d_gene: TRBD1; j_gene: TRBJ2-5; v_gene: TRBV11-1; abundance: NA; CDR3nt: TGTGCCAGCAGCTCCCGGACAGGGGTCGAGACCCAGTACTTC; CDR3aa: CASSSRTGVETQYF
len: 18; d_gene: TRBD2; j_gene: TRBJ2-3; v_gene: TRBV14; abundance: NA; CDR3nt: TGTGCCAGCAGCCAAGATCTGGAAGCCGGGAGGGCCCCAGATACGCAGTATTTT; CDR3aa: CASSQDLEAGRAPDTQYF
len: 13; d_gene: NA; j_gene: TRBJ2-5; v_gene: TRBV6-5; abundance: NA; CDR3nt: TGTGCCAGCAGGATGGGAGGTTGGGAGACCCAGTACTTC; CDR3aa: CASRMGGWETQYF
len: 14; d_gene: NA; j_gene: TRBJ1-3; v_gene: TRBV10-2; abundance: NA; CDR3nt: TGCGCCAGCAGTGAGTCGAAGAAGGAAAACACCATATATTTT; CDR3aa: CASSESKKENTIYF
len: 15; d_gene: TRBD1; j_gene: TRBJ2-1; v_gene: TRBV4-1; abundance: once; CDR3nt: TGCGCCAGCAGCCAAGTGGGGACAGGGGTCAATGAGCAGTTCTTC; CDR3aa: CASSQVGTGVNEQFF
len: 15; d_gene: TRBD2; j_gene: TRBJ2-7; v_gene: TRBV11-2; abundance: NA; CDR3nt: TGTGCCAGCAGCCCAGGGACTAGCGGGCTATACGAGCAGTACTTC; CDR3aa: CASSPGTSGLYEQYF
len: 17; d_gene: TRBD1; j_gene: TRBJ1-2; v_gene: TRBV7-2; abundance: NA; CDR3nt: TGTGCCAGCAGCTTACGACGGTCGGGACAGGGGGCTTATGGCTACACCTTC; CDR3aa: CASSLRRSGQGAYGYTF
len: 18; d_gene: TRBD1; j_gene: TRBJ1-3; v_gene: TRBV7-9; abundance: NA; CDR3nt: TGTGCCAGCAGCCAGGGACAGGGGCTAGGATTGACTGGAAACACCATATATTTT; CDR3aa: CASSQGQGLGLTGNTIYF
len: 13; d_gene: NA; j_gene: TRBJ1-1; v_gene: TRBV29-1; abundance: NA; CDR3nt: TGCAGCGTTGAAGGCCCCCTCGGCACTGAAGCTTTCTTT; CDR3aa: CSVEGPLGTEAFF
len: 15; d_gene: NA; j_gene: TRBJ1-6; v_gene: TRBV7-8; abundance: NA; CDR3nt: TGTGCCAGCAGCTTAACAGGGCCCTATAATTCACCCCTCCACTTT; CDR3aa: CASSLTGPYNSPLHF
len: 14; d_gene: NA; j_gene: TRBJ2-3; v_gene: TRBV12-2; abundance: NA; CDR3nt: TGTGCAAGTCGCTTAACCGGGGGGTCAGATACGCAGTATTTT; CDR3aa: CASRLTGGSDTQYF
len: 13; d_gene: NA; j_gene: TRBJ1-6; v_gene: TRBV25-1; abundance: NA; CDR3nt: TGTGCCAGCAGGTCCTCCTATAATTCACCCCTCCACTTT; CDR3aa: CASRSSYNSPLHF
len: 16; d_gene: TRBD2; j_gene: TRBJ2-5; v_gene: TRBV9; abundance: NA; CDR3nt: TGTGCCAGCAGCGTAGGACTAGCGGGAGTACAAGAGACCCAGTACTTC; CDR3aa: CASSVGLAGVQETQYF
len: 15; d_gene: TRBD1; j_gene: TRBJ1-3; v_gene: TRBV29-1; abundance: NA; CDR3nt: TGCAGCGCCCGGACAGGGGACTTCTCTGGAAACACCATATATTTT; CDR3aa: CSARTGDFSGNTIYF
len: 12; d_gene: NA; j_gene: TRBJ1-1; v_gene: TRBV19; abundance: NA; CDR3nt: TGTGCCAGTAGCCCACGGAACACTGAAGCTTTCTTT; CDR3aa: CASSPRNTEAFF
len: 13; d_gene: NA; j_gene: TRBJ1-1; v_gene: TRBV28; abundance: NA; CDR3nt: TGTGCCAGCAGGTGGACGCCTAACACTGAAGCTTTCTTT; CDR3aa: CASRWTPNTEAFF
len: 12; d_gene: NA; j_gene: TRBJ2-5; v_gene: TRBV29-1; abundance: NA; CDR3nt: TGCAGCGTTGTAACCCCCCAAGAGACCCAGTACTTC; CDR3aa: CSVVTPQETQYF
len: 16; d_gene: TRBD2; j_gene: TRBJ2-7; v_gene: TRBV27; abundance: once; CDR3nt: TGTGCCAGCAGTAAAGGGACTAGCGGGGGTTACTACGAGCAGTACTTC; CDR3aa: CASSKGTSGGYYEQYF
len: 15; d_gene: NA; j_gene: TRBJ1-3; v_gene: TRBV19; abundance: NA; CDR3nt: TGTGCCAGTACCACTCAGGGAGGGACTGGAAACACCATATATTTT; CDR3aa: CASTTQGGTGNTIYF
len: 14; d_gene: NA; j_gene: TRBJ1-3; v_gene: TRBV6-5; abundance: once; CDR3nt: TGTGCCAGCAGTTACAAGGGCACTGGAAACACCATATATTTT; CDR3aa: CASSYKGTGNTIYF
len: 15; d_gene: NA; j_gene: TRBJ2-2; v_gene: TRBV19; abundance: NA; CDR3nt: TGTGCCAGTAGTATAGCGACAGGTATCACCGGGGAGCTGTTTTTT; CDR3aa: CASSIATGITGELFF
len: 13; d_gene: NA; j_gene: TRBJ1-4; v_gene: TRBV19; abundance: NA; CDR3nt: TGTGCCAGTAGTATAGATCGGGGAGAAAAACTGTTTTTT; CDR3aa: CASSIDRGEKLFF
len: 14; d_gene: NA; j_gene: TRBJ1-5; v_gene: TRBV9; abundance: NA; CDR3nt: TGTGCCAGCAGCGTAGGGTTTGAGTCAGGGCCCCAGCATTTT; CDR3aa: CASSVGFESGPQHF
len: 16; d_gene: NA; j_gene: TRBJ2-1; v_gene: TRBV14; abundance: NA; CDR3nt: TGTGCCAGCAGCCATCGTCAGGATAGCTCCTACAATGAGCAGTTCTTC; CDR3aa: CASSHRQDSSYNEQFF
len: 13; d_gene: NA; j_gene: TRBJ2-1; v_gene: TRBV29-1; abundance: NA; CDR3nt: TGCAGCGTTGACGGGGGGCGGTACAATGAGCAGTTCTTC; CDR3aa: CSVDGGRYNEQFF
len: 10; d_gene: NA; j_gene: TRBJ1-1; v_gene: TRBV30; abundance: NA; CDR3nt: TGTGCCTTTCGAAACACTGAAGCTTTCTTT; CDR3aa: CAFRNTEAFF
len: 14; d_gene: NA; j_gene: TRBJ2-3; v_gene: TRBV5-6; abundance: NA; CDR3nt: TGTGCCAGCAGCCCGACACTGAGCACAGATACGCAGTATTTT; CDR3aa: CASSPTLSTDTQYF
len: 18; d_gene: TRBD2; j_gene: TRBJ2-1; v_gene: TRBV19; abundance: NA; CDR3nt: TGTGCCAGTAGTATAGATAGACTAGCGGGGACCTCCTACAATGAGCAGTTCTTC; CDR3aa: CASSIDRLAGTSYNEQFF
len: 11; d_gene: TRBD1; j_gene: TRBJ2-7; v_gene: TRBV20-1; abundance: NA; CDR3nt: TGCAGTGCTAGACTTGGACAGGGGCAGTACTTC; CDR3aa: CSARLGQGQYF
len: 16; d_gene: TRBD1; j_gene: TRBJ2-7; v_gene: TRBV24-1; abundance: NA; CDR3nt: TGTGCCACCAGTGACCTCGGGTGGGGACAGGGCTACGAGCAGTACTTC; CDR3aa: CATSDLGWGQGYEQYF
len: 14; d_gene: TRBD1; j_gene: TRBJ1-1; v_gene: TRBV29-1; abundance: NA; CDR3nt: TGCAGCGTTGTAGGGACAGGGAGAAACACTGAAGCTTTCTTT; CDR3aa: CSVVGTGRNTEAFF
len: 13; d_gene: NA; j_gene: TRBJ1-6; v_gene: TRBV7-2; abundance: NA; CDR3nt: TGTGCCAGCAGTCCCCGGGCTAATTCACCCCTCCACTTT; CDR3aa: CASSPRANSPLHF
len: 14; d_gene: NA; j_gene: TRBJ2-1; v_gene: TRBV30; abundance: few; CDR3nt: TGTGCCTGGAGGCCCAGGCTAGCGAGCATTGAGCAGTTCTTC; CDR3aa: CAWRPRLASIEQFF
len: 16; d_gene: TRBD2; j_gene: TRBJ2-1; v_gene: TRBV10-2; abundance: NA; CDR3nt: TGCGCCAGCAGTCGAGGCGGGGGACCCTCCTACAATGAGCAGTTCTTC; CDR3aa: CASSRGGGPSYNEQFF
len: 14; d_gene: TRBD2; j_gene: TRBJ2-7; v_gene: TRBV30; abundance: NA; CDR3nt: TGTGCCTGGACAGGGACTAGCAGGTTCTACGAGCAGTACTTC; CDR3aa: CAWTGTSRFYEQYF
len: 12; d_gene: NA; j_gene: TRBJ1-5; v_gene: TRBV28; abundance: NA; CDR3nt: TGTGCCAGCACCGTTACTCGCCAGCCCCAGCATTTT; CDR3aa: CASTVTRQPQHF
len: 13; d_gene: NA; j_gene: TRBJ2-7; v_gene: TRBV27; abundance: NA; CDR3nt: TGTGCCAGCAGACGAGGGGTAGCCTACGAGCAGTACTTC; CDR3aa: CASRRGVAYEQYF
len: 14; d_gene: NA; j_gene: TRBJ1-4; v_gene: TRBV28; abundance: NA; CDR3nt: TGTGCCAGCAGTTCGACGGGGACTAATGAAAAACTGTTTTTT; CDR3aa: CASSSTGTNEKLFF
len: 15; d_gene: NA; j_gene: TRBJ2-7; v_gene: TRBV11-2; abundance: NA; CDR3nt: TGTGCCAGCAGCTTCAGGACCCCCGCGATTAACGAGCAGTACTTC; CDR3aa: CASSFRTPAINEQYF